Each of the 24 T cell receptor beta chains below was sequenced from the same sample in a study of blood T cell repertoires in COVID-19. The assay was immunoSEQ multiplex PCR, and TCRdb's table has in-frame clones only and misses some. Altogether fewer than 350,000 clones are present, around 81% being singletons, with the ten largest covering 2.5% to 3%. Source material: peripheral blood. The origin of the receptors is a woman in her sixties or seventies with active or convalescent COVID-19.

The V gene is TRBV10-1, the J gene TRBJ1-1; 9 nucleotides match TRBD1. Per the germline V gene, CDR1 is WNHNN and CDR2 is SYGVQD (reference sequence). V shed 7 bases, J shed 7 bases, and the junction held 13 bases outside the gene matches. This CDR3 is 15 amino acids long. The CDR3 DNA is TGCGCCAGCAATTGGTCGGGACAGGGAGAGGGTGAAGCTTTCTTT. Translation gives CASNWSGQGEGEAFF.

The chain uses TRBV11-3 and TRBJ2-1; 9 bases fit TRBD1. The germline V gene has CDR1 SGHNT and CDR2 YENEEA. V lost 0 bases to trimming and J lost 7 bases; unmatched junction nucleotides: 4. CDR3 size: 15 residues. Here the CDR3 DNA reads TGTGCCAGCAGCTTAGATGGGACAGGGTGGAATGAGCAGTTCTTC. Its translation is CASSLDGTGWNEQFF.

The chain carries TRBV2 and TRBJ2-5; TRBD2 agrees at 14 bases. Germline V gene lookup returns CDR1 SNHLY and CDR2 FYNNEI. V was pared by 6 bases and J by 1 base, with 1 base of the junction left unmatched. The CDR3 sequence is 15 residues long. The CDR3 nucleotides are TGTGCCAGCAGGACTAGCGGGGGGGGCCAAGAGACCCAGTACTTC. Its translation: CASRTSGGGQETQYF.

This clone turned up a few times. This sequence joins TRBV7-9 and TRBJ1-2; D gene uncertain. The length of the CDR3 is 13 residues. The germline CDR1 and CDR2 sequences are SEHNR and FQNEAQ (reference sequence). The V gene lost 5 bases and the J gene lost 2 bases, with 9 bases spanning the gap. The CDR3: CASSPDKNYGYTF. CDR3 sequence (DNA): TGTGCCAGCAGCCCAGACAAGAACTATGGCTACACCTTC.

This chain connects TRBV12-5 to TRBJ1-5; D call uncertain. This CDR3 spans 13 amino acids. The germline V gene has CDR1 LGHNT and CDR2 FRNRAP. V lost 2 bases to trimming and J lost 6 bases, with 8 bases between them. The CDR3 sequence is CASGLSGFQPQHF. As DNA, the CDR3 is TGTGCTAGTGGTTTGTCGGGGTTTCAGCCCCAGCATTTT.

CDR3 amino acids: CASRRRTGGNEKLFF. The CDR3 nucleotides are TGTGCCAGTCGTCGCCGTACAGGGGGTAATGAAAAACTGTTTTTT. The chain couples TRBV2 to TRBJ1-4; 8 bases align to TRBD1. The CDR3 is 15 residues long. Germline CDR1 reads SNHLY; CDR2 reads FYNNEI. With 9 bases clipped from V and 4 bases from J, the junction kept 10 bases outside the gene matches.

The chain carries TRBV19 and TRBJ2-2; 11 bases align to TRBD1. The germline gives CDR1 LNHDA, CDR2 SQIVND (reference sequence). The junction had 2 bases not matched to a gene; V was cut back by 4 bases and J by 1 base. This CDR3 contains 16 residues. The CDR3 loop reads CASSKDRGLNTGELFF. As DNA, the CDR3 is TGTGCCAGTAGTAAGGACAGGGGGCTGAACACCGGGGAGCTGTTTTTT.

This clone was recorded a few times. The rearrangement uses TRBV3-1 (or the pseudogene TRBV3-2) and TRBJ1-2, with D maybe TRBD1 (5 bases). From germline, CDR1 is LGHDT and CDR2 YNNKEL (reference sequence). This CDR3 comprises 14 residues. V lost 1 base, J lost 3 bases, and 9 bases lay in between. The CDR3: CASSQVGGDYGYTF. DNA of the CDR3: TGTGCCAGCAGCCAAGTGGGGGGGGACTATGGCTACACCTTC.

CDR3 sequence: CASSLNQGEAFF. In nucleotides, the CDR3 is TGTGCCAGCAGCTTGAATCAGGGTGAAGCTTTCTTT. The chain joins TRBV5-4 to TRBJ1-1; perhaps TRBD1 as D (5 bases). Germline CDR1 is SGHNT and CDR2 is YYREEE (reference sequence). With 1 base removed from V and 7 bases from J, the gap between germline ends came to 8 bases. The CDR3 spans 12 residues.

The V and J genes are TRBV18 and TRBJ2-3; D is possibly TRBD1 (5 bases). Germline CDR1 reads KGHSH; CDR2 reads LQKENI. V was shortened by 2 bases and J by 2 bases, with 8 bases between the two germline ends. The CDR3 consists of 14 residues. CDR3 sequence: CASSPGAITDTQYF. CDR3 nucleotide sequence: TGTGCCAGCTCACCAGGGGCCATCACAGATACGCAGTATTTT.

This clone was found once. This sequence joins TRBV7-3 and TRBJ2-1; 9 nucleotides line up with TRBD2. The CDR3 runs to 15 residues. CDR1 and CDR2 (germline): SGHTA, FQGTGA. Trimming cost V 0 bases and J 4 bases; bases outside gene matches: 1. The CDR3 DNA sequence: TGTGCCAGCAGCTTAACGCGGGGGGGATACAATGAGCAGTTCTTC. This sequence encodes CASSLTRGGYNEQFF.

This clone was detected only a few times. The CDR3 DNA follows: TGTGCCAGCAGCTTGGGGACAGGGGCTTCACCCCTCCACTTT. Translated, it gives CASSLGTGASPLHF. The chain has TRBV7-9 and TRBJ1-6; TRBD1 aligns across 10 bases. The ends lost 3 bases at V and 9 bases at J; junction bases unmatched: 2. The CDR3 sequence is 14 residues long. The germline gives CDR1 SEHNR, CDR2 FQNEAQ (reference sequence).

V gene TRBV6-5 combines with J gene TRBJ2-5; D perhaps matches TRBD2 (7 bases). The CDR3 covers 15 residues. V shed 2 bases and J shed 4 bases, with 14 bases lying between them. Germline V gives CDR1 MNHEY, CDR2 SVGAGI. The CDR3 is CASSYGGGRGETQYF. For the CDR3, the DNA is TGTGCCAGCAGTTACGGCGGGGGCCGGGGAGAGACCCAGTACTTC.

The rearrangement joins TRBV19 to TRBJ1-1; D not resolved. CDR1 is LNHDA, CDR2 SQIVND, per germline (reference sequence). The V end was cut by 4 bases, the J end by 10 bases, with 10 bases between. CDR3 size: 11 residues. The CDR3 protein is CASSKPPGAFF. DNA of the CDR3: TGTGCCAGTAGTAAGCCCCCTGGAGCTTTCTTT.

The chain carries TRBV19 and TRBJ1-1; D might be TRBD1 (6 bases). CDR3 size: 16 residues. Per the germline V gene, CDR1 is LNHDA and CDR2 is SQIVND (reference sequence). Trimming removed 10 bases at V and 0 bases at J, with 21 bases between. The CDR3 region is CATRSGTQILNTEAFF. CDR3 in DNA: TGTGCCACCAGATCCGGGACACAGATCTTGAACACTGAAGCTTTCTTT.

The gene calls are TRBV20-1 and TRBJ1-5; 9 bases fit TRBD1. From germline, CDR1 is DFQATT and CDR2 SNEGSKA (reference sequence). The V segment lost 3 bases and the J segment 2 bases; nucleotides outside the gene matches: 11. The CDR3 extends over 17 amino acids. Written as DNA, the CDR3 is TGCAGTGCTAGTCCCTACAGGGGGCCGATGGGCAATCAGCCCCAGCATTTT. Amino acid sequence: CSASPYRGPMGNQPQHF.

In this sample, this clone turned up once. The chain uses TRBV5-1 and TRBJ2-7, with TRBD1 identical over 7 bases. The germline V gene has CDR1 SGHRS and CDR2 YFSETQ. V lost 4 bases to trimming and J lost 2 bases; unmatched junction nucleotides: 9. This CDR3 has 15 amino acids. For the CDR3, the DNA is TGCGCCAGCAGCCTCCGACAGGGCAACACCTACGAGCAGTACTTC. It encodes CASSLRQGNTYEQYF.

This clone occurred a few times. This rearrangement joins TRBV21-1 to TRBJ1-5; TRBD1, the D gene given by the table, was not confirmed from the DNA. TRBV21-1 is a pseudogene locus. The CDR3 loop spans 21 amino acids. The CDR3 region has the DNA TGTGCCAGCAGCAAAGTCGCGCTCCGGCAGGGGGGCGGCCGAATGCATCAGCCCCAGCATTTT. Translating gives CASSKVALRQGGGRMHQPQHF.

This CDR3 is CASSLAGDWGKETQYF. The CDR3 DNA is TGTGCCAGCAGTCTCGCCGGGGACTGGGGGAAAGAGACCCAGTACTTC. V is TRBV28 and J is TRBJ2-5; D may be TRBD2 (6 bases). V was clipped by 5 bases and J by 3 bases, with 19 bases between them. The CDR3 extends over 16 amino acids. Germline V CDR1 and CDR2: MDHEN, SYDVKM.

The chain has TRBV28 and TRBJ2-7, with TRBD1 matching 8 bases. With 7 bases clipped from V and 3 bases from J, the junction kept 2 bases outside the gene matches. CDR3 length: 12 residues. CDR1 is MDHEN and CDR2 is SYDVKM in the germline V gene. CDR3 in amino acids: CASTQGGYEQYF. The DNA for the CDR3 is TGTGCCAGCACACAGGGGGGCTACGAGCAGTACTTC.

V and J are TRBV18 and TRBJ1-5, with a weak D call TRBD1 (5 bases). The V end lost 3 bases, the J end lost 7 bases, and 13 bases lay between the germline ends. CDR1 is KGHSH and CDR2 is LQKENI in the germline V gene. This CDR3 has 14 residues. The CDR3 here is CASSPGGSLQPQHF. The CDR3 region has the DNA TGTGCCAGCTCACCCGGGGGAAGTCTACAGCCCCAGCATTTT.

This clone was picked up one time. The chain joins TRBV9 to TRBJ1-1; no clear D gene. The CDR3 spans 15 residues. V was trimmed by 0 bases and J by 6 bases, leaving 15 bases between them. CDR1 is SGDLS, CDR2 YYNGEE, per germline. The CDR3 DNA reads as TGTGCCAGCAGCGTAGGTATCGGAATGGAGGCTGAAGCTTTCTTT. As protein: CASSVGIGMEAEAFF.

The V and J genes are TRBV30 and TRBJ1-5, with a weak D call TRBD1 (6 bases). CDR1 GTSNPN and CDR2 SVGIG come from the germline V gene (reference sequence). V shed 0 bases and J shed 8 bases, with 14 bases lying between them. The CDR3 extends over 14 amino acids. The CDR3 nucleotides read TGTGCCTGGAGTGTCAGGGGTTCTCGTGAGCCCCAGCATTTT. Translating it yields CAWSVRGSREPQHF.

The chain combines TRBV6-1 with TRBJ1-5; D ambiguous. V was shortened by 2 bases and J by 3 bases, with 17 bases between the two germline ends. CDR1 is MNHNS, CDR2 SASEGT, per germline. The CDR3 loop spans 17 amino acids. The CDR3 here is CASSEPQRITNNQPQHF. The CDR3, as DNA: TGTGCCAGCAGTGAACCCCAGAGGATCACTAACAATCAGCCCCAGCATTTT.